This is a list of T cell receptor beta chains from one sample in a study of T cells after yellow fever vaccination. TCRdb fed the 5' RACE reads into MiXCR, producing one record per CDR3 protein. The data show about 320,000 distinct CDR3 sequences, roughly 10% seen once. The material sequenced was CD4+ T cells sorted from PBMCs, taken 45 days after the yellow fever booster vaccination. The receptors come from a man between 18 and 35 years old who received the YFV17D yellow fever vaccine. Both conserved end residues are part of each CDR3. A D gene is named only where the DNA matches it firmly. A row's size may be missing; if present it is once, few, many or a size class.

cdr3_nt | cdr3_aa | d_call | j_call | clone_size | v_call
TGCGCCAGCAGCCAAGTGGGGCGGGGGAACACCGGGGAGCTGTTTTTT | CASSQVGRGNTGELFF | . | TRBJ2-2 | . | TRBV4-3
TGTGCCAGCAGCAAAGGAAGGGACACCGGGGAGCTGTTTTTT | CASSKGRDTGELFF | . | TRBJ2-2 | few | TRBV21-1
TGCGCCAGCAGCTTGGCTGGGGGCAAAAACATTCAGTACTTC | CASSLAGGKNIQYF | . | TRBJ2-4 | . | TRBV5-1
TGTGCCAGCACCCCCAGGGGGACTAGTTTCACAGATACGCAGTATTTT | CASTPRGTSFTDTQYF | . | TRBJ2-3 | . | TRBV6-2/TRBV6-3
TGTGCCAGCAGTCCTACGAGGGTCCAAGAGACCCAGTACTTC | CASSPTRVQETQYF | . | TRBJ2-5 | . | TRBV6-1
TGCAGTGCTAGAGATCTGCCTAGCGGGCATCAAGAGACCCAGTACTTC | CSARDLPSGHQETQYF | TRBD2 | TRBJ2-5 | . | TRBV20-1
TGTGCCAGCAGCCACAGGGCCCACAGCACAGATACGCAGTATTTT | CASSHRAHSTDTQYF | . | TRBJ2-3 | . | TRBV14
TGTGCCAGCTCAGGGGGAAGCTCCTACGAGCAGTACTTC | CASSGGSSYEQYF | . | TRBJ2-7 | . | TRBV18
TGTGCCAGTAGTATAGCCGGACAGGGAAAAGCTTTCTTT | CASSIAGQGKAFF | TRBD1 | TRBJ1-1 | many | TRBV19
TGTGCCAGCAGCCCCCCTCACGGACTTTCCTATACGCAGTATTTT | CASSPPHGLSYTQYF | . | TRBJ2-3 | . | TRBV9
TGTGCCAGCAGTTTATGGGCAGGGGGCTCATTTTTGTCCAAAAACATTCAGTACTTC | CASSLWAGGSFLSKNIQYF | TRBD1 | TRBJ2-4 | many | TRBV12-3/TRBV12-4
TGTGCCAGCAGTGAAGCGACATACTGGGGCTACACCTTC | CASSEATYWGYTF | . | TRBJ1-2 | few | TRBV6-1
TGCGCCAGCAGCCAAGAGACTAGCGGGGGGGAGACCCAGTACTTC | CASSQETSGGETQYF | TRBD2 | TRBJ2-5 | . | TRBV4-1
TGTGCCAGCAGCTCAGGTACCGGGAGGAACACCGGGGAGCTGTTTTTT | CASSSGTGRNTGELFF | . | TRBJ2-2 | . | TRBV7-9
TGCGCCAGCAGCTTGAGGTACGGCAATGAGCAGTTCTTC | CASSLRYGNEQFF | . | TRBJ2-1 | . | TRBV5-1
TGTGCCAGCAGCTTGCGTCCTAGCGGGGGTAGCACAGATACGCAGTATTTT | CASSLRPSGGSTDTQYF | TRBD2 | TRBJ2-3 | few | TRBV5-6
TGTGCCAGCAGTCCGGGACAGGGCTATCGAGAAGCTTTCTTT | CASSPGQGYREAFF | TRBD1 | TRBJ1-1 | many | TRBV12-3/TRBV12-4
TGCAGTGCTAGTGGCCAGCCAACCTCTGGAAACACCATATATTTT | CSASGQPTSGNTIYF | . | TRBJ1-3 | few | TRBV20-1
TGTGCCAGCAGCGTTGGATCGGGACATAACTCTGGAAACACCATATATTTT | CASSVGSGHNSGNTIYF | . | TRBJ1-3 | few | TRBV5-4
TGTGCCAGCCGGACCATGTGGAACACTGAAGCTTTCTTT | CASRTMWNTEAFF | . | TRBJ1-1 | . | TRBV6-6
TGTGCCAGCAGCCCTACAGGGTCGAGCACAGATACGCAGTATTTT | CASSPTGSSTDTQYF | . | TRBJ2-3 | many | TRBV7-9
TGTGCCAGCAGAGGGACGGCTGCGAACACCGGGGAGCTGTTTTTT | CASRGTAANTGELFF | . | TRBJ2-2 | . | TRBV2
TGCAGCGGCACCGGACTAGCGGGGGGCAGCACAGATACGCAGTATTTT | CSGTGLAGGSTDTQYF | TRBD2 | TRBJ2-3 | . | TRBV29-1
TGTGCCACCAAAACGGACAGGGGGAAAGAGACCCAGTACTTC | CATKTDRGKETQYF | TRBD1 | TRBJ2-5 | many | TRBV15
TGTGCCAGCAGCACGCGGACTAGCGGGGGCCGCCTGCTTAGGCAGTTCTTC | CASSTRTSGGRLLRQFF | TRBD2 | TRBJ2-1 | . | TRBV5-4
TGTGCCAGCAGCTCCTGGGACTACAATGAGCAGTTCTTC | CASSSWDYNEQFF | . | TRBJ2-1 | . | TRBV7-2
TGTGCCAGCAGGGCCACGGGACCCCCTGGTGGCTACACCTTC | CASRATGPPGGYTF | . | TRBJ1-2 | few | TRBV6-5
TGCAGCGTTGAAGAGCAGGAAGCAGATACGCAGTATTTT | CSVEEQEADTQYF | . | TRBJ2-3 | . | TRBV29-1
TGCAGTGCTAGAGATCTAGCGGGGGGTCACATTCAGTACTTC | CSARDLAGGHIQYF | TRBD2 | TRBJ2-4 | many | TRBV20-1
TGTGCCAGCAGGGCACCCGCCGGCCAGCCCCAGCATTTT | CASRAPAGQPQHF | . | TRBJ1-5 | . | TRBV2
TGTGCCAGCAGAGCCGAGGGGGACGGCAATCAGCCCCAGCATTTT | CASRAEGDGNQPQHF | . | TRBJ1-5 | many | TRBV12-3/TRBV12-4
TGTGCCAGCAGTTTATCCGGGAACACCCTCGGCTCACCCCTCCACTTT | CASSLSGNTLGSPLHF | . | TRBJ1-6 | few | TRBV28
TGTGCCAGCAGTGCGACAGGGAGTCAGCCCCAGCATTTT | CASSATGSQPQHF | TRBD1 | TRBJ1-5 | few | TRBV2
TGTGCCAGCAGTCTCCAGCTAGCGGAGAACAATGAGCAGTTCTTC | CASSLQLAENNEQFF | TRBD2 | TRBJ2-1 | . | TRBV12-3/TRBV12-4
TGTGCCAGCAGCGTCCGACAGGCAGCTAATTCACCCCTCCACTTT | CASSVRQAANSPLHF | . | TRBJ1-6 | . | TRBV6-2/TRBV6-3
TGTGCCAGCACCCCCCGGGACTCCCAAGAGACCCAGTACTTC | CASTPRDSQETQYF | . | TRBJ2-5 | few | TRBV6-2/TRBV6-3
TGCGCCAGCAGCCAAGCATTGGTAGGGGGTGAGACCCAGTACTTC | CASSQALVGGETQYF | . | TRBJ2-5 | many | TRBV4-1
TGCGCCAGCAGCCAAGAGTCCACAAATAGGGGCTATAATTCACCCCTCCACTTT | CASSQESTNRGYNSPLHF | . | TRBJ1-6 | many | TRBV4-3
TGTGCCAGCAGCAAGGCCACAGACCTTGCCGGGGAGCTGTTTTTT | CASSKATDLAGELFF | . | TRBJ2-2 | . | TRBV2
TGTGCCAGCAGCTTTAGCGGGGGGGCCAATGAGCAGTTCTTC | CASSFSGGANEQFF | TRBD2 | TRBJ2-1 | many | TRBV7-3
TGTGCCAGCAGCCCCCGGTCAGGGGGCAATGGGTATGAGCAGTTCTTC | CASSPRSGGNGYEQFF | TRBD1 | TRBJ2-1 | many | TRBV4-2
TGCGCCAGCAGCCATGGCCCCCAAGAGACCCAGTACTTC | CASSHGPQETQYF | . | TRBJ2-5 | many | TRBV4-3
TGTGCCAGCAGTTACGGCTGGGAAAGCTACACCTTC | CASSYGWESYTF | . | TRBJ1-2 | . | TRBV6-2/TRBV6-3
TGTGCCAGCAGCTCTGGGGGACTGGGAAATTCACCCCTCCACTTT | CASSSGGLGNSPLHF | . | TRBJ1-6 | few | TRBV7-2
TGCAGTGCCCCAACCCCTCCTCGGGGCCCCAATGAGCAGTTCTTC | CSAPTPPRGPNEQFF | . | TRBJ2-1 | few | TRBV20-1
TGTGCCAGCAGCTCTTACCCCGCAAGCTCCTACGAGCAGTACTTC | CASSSYPASSYEQYF | . | TRBJ2-7 | few | TRBV7-6
TGCAGTGCCGAGGTAGCGGGGGTAGAAGATACGCAGTATTTT | CSAEVAGVEDTQYF | TRBD2 | TRBJ2-3 | few | TRBV20-1
TGCAGTGCTCCCAGTAGGGGGGGATCTGGGGCCAACGTCCTGACTTTC | CSAPSRGGSGANVLTF | . | TRBJ2-6 | . | TRBV20-1
TGCAGTGTTACCGGGACCCACTACACTGAAGCTTTCTTT | CSVTGTHYTEAFF | . | TRBJ1-1 | . | TRBV20-1
TGTGCCAGCAGCTTAGACCGGGACAGGGATTTGAACACTGAAGCTTTCTTT | CASSLDRDRDLNTEAFF | TRBD1 | TRBJ1-1 | few | TRBV7-9
TGTGCCAGCAGCTTAGAGATAGGCCACCATTATGGCTACACCTTC | CASSLEIGHHYGYTF | . | TRBJ1-2 | few | TRBV11-2
TGTGCCAGCAGCGTAGGCCCGGTAGCGGGGGGTCAAGCCAATGAGCAGTTCTTC | CASSVGPVAGGQANEQFF | TRBD2 | TRBJ2-1 | few | TRBV9
TGTGCCACGAGGAGCGTTGGTGGGCAGACGGTGGAGACCCAGTACTTC | CATRSVGGQTVETQYF | . | TRBJ2-5 | many | TRBV6-1
TGTGCCAGCAGCTTAGGGCCCCGGTCTCCTCTTGGGGCCAACGTCCTGACTTTC | CASSLGPRSPLGANVLTF | . | TRBJ2-6 | . | TRBV7-3
TGTGCCAGCAGTTACGGAGCCGGGCCCAACGATGGCTACACCTTC | CASSYGAGPNDGYTF | . | TRBJ1-2 | . | TRBV6-2/TRBV6-3